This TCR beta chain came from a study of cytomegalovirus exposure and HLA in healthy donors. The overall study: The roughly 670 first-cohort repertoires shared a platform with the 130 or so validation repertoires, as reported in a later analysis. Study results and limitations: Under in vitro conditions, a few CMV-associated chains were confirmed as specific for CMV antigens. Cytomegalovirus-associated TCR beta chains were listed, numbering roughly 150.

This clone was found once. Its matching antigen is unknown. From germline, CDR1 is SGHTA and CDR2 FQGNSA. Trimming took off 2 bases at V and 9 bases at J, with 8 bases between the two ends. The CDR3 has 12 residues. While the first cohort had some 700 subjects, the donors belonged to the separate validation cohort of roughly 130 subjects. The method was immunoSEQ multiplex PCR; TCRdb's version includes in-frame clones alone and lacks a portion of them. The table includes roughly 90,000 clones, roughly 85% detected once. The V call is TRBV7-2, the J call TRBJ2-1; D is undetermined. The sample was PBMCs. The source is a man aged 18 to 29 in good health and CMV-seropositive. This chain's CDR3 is CASSLRVVEQFF. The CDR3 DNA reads TGTGCCAGCAGCTTACGGGTGGTTGAGCAGTTCTTC. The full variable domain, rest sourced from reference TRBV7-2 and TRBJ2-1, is GAGVSQSPSNKVTEKGKDVELRCDPISGHTALYWYRQSLGQGLEFLIYFQGNSAPDKSGLPSDRFSAERTGGSVSTLTIQRTQQEDSAVYLCASSLRVVEQFFGPGTRLTVL.